This entry lists 15 T cell receptor beta chains sequenced from one sample in a study of human T cells and chemical hapten exposure. The time point was: patch test 1, 2 weeks after DPC sensitization. The treatment here: therapeutic diphenylcyclopropenone sensitization with weekly scalp DPC. TCRdb independently ran MiXCR on the RACE reads; one entry per CDR3 protein. The sample has 300,000 to 350,000 distinct CDR3 sequences, around 7% seen once; the top ten hold about 8%. The sequences come from whole blood, collected in connection with sensitization to the hapten diphenylcyclopropenone (DPC). Receptors originate from a young woman with alopecia areata. Some clones in this sample may be carry-over from other donors' samples.

This clonotype was observed many times. The rearrangement uses TRBV27 and TRBJ1-2, with 7 bases that match TRBD1. The length of the CDR3 is 15 residues. In germline, CDR1 is MNHEY, CDR2 SMNVEV (reference sequence). The trim removed 8 bases at V and 4 bases at J, leaving 13 bases unmatched. CDR3 residues: CASASAGTDFYGYTF. The DNA of the CDR3 is TGTGCCAGCGCCAGCGCCGGGACAGATTTCTATGGCTACACCTTC.

This clonotype was seen many times. J is TRBJ2-7 and V is TRBV7-2; TRBD1 matches 7 bases. Trimming at V came to 5 bases and at J to 3 bases, leaving 7 bases not matched to a gene. Germline assignment: CDR1 SGHTA and CDR2 FQGNSA. The CDR3 has 14 residues. The CDR3 region is CASSPRDSNYEQYF. CDR3 nucleotide sequence: TGTGCCAGCAGCCCCCGGGACAGCAACTACGAGCAGTACTTC. The whole variable domain, remainder taken from reference TRBV7-2 and TRBJ2-7, is GAGVSQSPSNKVTEKGKDVELRCDPISGHTALYWYRQSLGQGLEFLIYFQGNSAPDKSGLPSDRFSAERTGGSVSTLTIQRTQQEDSAVYLCASSPRDSNYEQYFGPGTRLTVT.

In its sample, this clonotype was seen many times. The chain uses TRBV6-5 and TRBJ1-1; 9 positions match TRBD1. V shed 5 bases and J 1 base; nucleotides not matched to a gene: 8. This CDR3 has 16 amino acids. From germline, CDR1 is MNHEY and CDR2 SVGAGI. The CDR3: CASSQLQGARNTEAFF. The CDR3 DNA reads as TGTGCCAGCAGTCAATTACAGGGGGCGCGGAACACTGAAGCTTTCTTT.

This clonotype was picked up a small number of times. This chain connects TRBV7-8 to TRBJ1-1; 7 bases align to TRBD1. Germline loops: CDR1 SGHVS, CDR2 FQNEAQ. The CDR3 length is 17 residues. Losses at the gene ends were 1 base for V and 5 bases for J; bases not matched to a gene: 13. The CDR3 DNA sequence: TGTGCCAGCAGCTTAGTTGGTACGGCAGGGGGAACGACTGAAGCTTTCTTT. This codes for CASSLVGTAGGTTEAFF.

This clonotype was counted ten times or more. The chain employs TRBV6-5 and TRBJ2-1, with 7 nucleotides matching TRBD1. The CDR3 has 17 residues. With V trimmed by 1 base and J by 6 bases, 12 bases remained unmatched. Germline CDR1 reads MNHEY; CDR2 reads SVGAGI. The CDR3 sequence is CASSYFVTGPSLNEQFF. DNA of the CDR3: TGTGCCAGCAGTTACTTCGTGACAGGGCCATCCCTCAATGAGCAGTTCTTC.

This clonotype has a count of ten or more. The CDR3, as DNA: TGTGCCAGCAGCTCCTTTCAGGGGCCCCTTGATGAAAAACTGTTTTTT. This encodes CASSSFQGPLDEKLFF. The V call is TRBV7-9, the J call TRBJ1-4, with D perhaps TRBD1 (6 bases). Trimming cost V 4 bases and J 6 bases, with 18 bases left between them. CDR3 size: 16 residues. Germline V CDR1 and CDR2: SEHNR, FQNEAQ (reference sequence). Full variable domain (outside the CDR3, taken from reference TRBV7-9 and TRBJ1-4): DTGVSQNPRHKITKRGQNVTFRCDPISEHNRLYWYRQTLGQGPEFLTYFQNEAQLEKSRLLSDRFSAERPKGSFSTLEIQRTEQGDSAMYLCASSSFQGPLDEKLFFGSGTQLSVL.

This clonotype has only a few counts. Here the CDR3 reads CASSYSKPDANYGYTF. The CDR3 nucleotides are TGTGCCAGCAGTTACTCGAAGCCTGACGCTAACTATGGCTACACCTTC. The V and J genes are TRBV6-5 and TRBJ1-2; D gene ambiguous. Germline CDR1 reads MNHEY; CDR2 reads SVGAGI. The CDR3 sequence is 16 residues long. V was cut by 0 bases and J by 0 bases, with 11 bases left in between.

The chain uses TRBV10-3 and TRBJ1-1, with D possibly TRBD1 on 5 matching bases. This CDR3 spans 14 amino acids. The germline V gene encodes CDR1 ENHRY and CDR2 SYGVKD. The V end was cut by 7 bases, the J end by 4 bases, with 16 bases between. The CDR3 spells CAIKDGGSRTEAFF. CDR3 DNA: TGTGCCATCAAGGACGGGGGGTCACGCACTGAAGCTTTCTTT.

This clonotype was counted between two and nine times. The V and J genes are TRBV6-6 and TRBJ1-2; TRBD1 is a possible D gene (5 bases). The CDR3 has 16 amino acids. The germline CDR1 and CDR2 sequences are MNHNY and SVGAGI (reference sequence). V lost 4 bases and J 3 bases, leaving 18 bases between the germline ends. The chain's CDR3 is CASSFLKGGEDYGYTF. CDR3 DNA sequence: TGTGCCAGCAGTTTCCTAAAGGGAGGGGAAGACTATGGCTACACCTTC.

In its sample, this clonotype was seen a few times. The chain couples TRBV7-9 to TRBJ1-4; D is perhaps TRBD1 (5 bases). V lost 3 bases to trimming and J lost 6 bases, with 11 bases between them. This CDR3 is built from 14 residues. CDR1 is SEHNR and CDR2 is FQNEAQ in the germline V gene (reference sequence). The CDR3, as DNA: TGTGCCAGCAGCTTGACAGTCCGGTATGAAAAACTGTTTTTT. Translated, it gives CASSLTVRYEKLFF.

This clonotype was seen ten or more times. The gene calls are TRBV12-5 and TRBJ2-3; maybe TRBD2 (6 bases). CDR1 and CDR2 from the germline V gene are LGHNT and FRNRAP. V was shortened by 7 bases and J by 3 bases, with 20 bases between the two germline ends. The CDR3 loop spans 16 amino acids. The chain's CDR3 is CASDTSSILTTDTQYF. The CDR3 coding sequence is TGTGCTAGTGATACTAGCTCCATACTAACAACAGATACGCAGTATTTT.

Ten or more counts support this clonotype. V usage is TRBV20-1 and J usage is TRBJ1-5; 9 bases agree with TRBD1. In germline, CDR1 is DFQATT, CDR2 SNEGSKA (reference sequence). Trimming took 3 bases from V and 11 from J; bases not matched to a gene: 11. This CDR3 region has 14 residues. Here the CDR3 DNA reads TGCAGTGCTAGGGGGACAGGGCGCCAGGGAGCCCAGCATTTT. It codes for CSARGTGRQGAQHF.

This clonotype was recorded many times. This chain joins TRBV11-3 and TRBJ2-5; 7 bases align to TRBD1. V trimming: 5 bases; J trimming: 4 bases; junction bases outside the gene matches: 4. CDR3 length: 13 amino acids. Germline CDR1 reads SGHNT; CDR2 reads YENEEA. The DNA for the CDR3 is TGTGCCAGCAGCAGGGGGCCGGGAGAGACCCAGTACTTC. Translation: CASSRGPGETQYF.

This clonotype has ten or more counts. The chain is built from TRBV12-3 or TRBV12-4 and TRBJ2-7; D remains unclear. The CDR3 has 12 residues. The V end was cut by 0 bases, the J end by 2 bases, with 2 bases between. The CDR3 loop reads CASSLAAYEQYF. The CDR3 nucleotides are TGTGCCAGCAGTTTAGCCGCCTACGAGCAGTACTTC.

The chain has TRBV2 and TRBJ1-5; D is ambiguous. Germline assignment: CDR1 SNHLY and CDR2 FYNNEI. Trimming cost V 4 bases and J 0 bases, with 7 bases left between them. This CDR3 region has 14 residues. This CDR3 reads CASSVLDSNQPQHF. CDR3 nucleotide sequence: TGTGCCAGCAGTGTGCTAGATAGCAATCAGCCCCAGCATTTT.